The clone carrying this TCR beta chain was counted many times. Patients between 18 and 65 years old had hyperthyroidism, newly diagnosed and lasting under 2 months. Out of approximately 10 ml of fresh peripheral blood came the PBMCs. J gave up 3 bases and V 5 bases, and 7 bases lay outside the gene matches. The CDR3 spans 15 residues. Germline CDR1 is SGHRS and CDR2 is YFSETQ. The data were obtained in a study of T cells in Graves' hyperthyroidism and ophthalmopathy. Amplified TCR beta CDR3 regions derived from RNA transcripts. Initially, a first-round RT-PCR of the TCR CDR3 employed the HTBI primer set. MiXCR, applied by TCRdb to the multiplex PCR reads, yields one record per CDR3 protein. The data contain about 770,000 distinct CDR3 sequences, under 20% of them singletons.

The chain joins TRBV5-1 to TRBJ2-1, with 8 nucleotides matching TRBD1. The sample comprised blood. The clonotype originates from a woman between 50 and 59 years old with Graves' hyperthyroidism that later progressed to Graves' ophthalmopathy. CDR3 sequence: CASRGTGGYYNEQFF. In DNA, the CDR3 is TGCGCCAGCAGGGGAACAGGGGGATACTACAATGAGCAGTTCTTC.